This T cell receptor (beta chain) was captured in a study of CD8 T cells in Susac syndrome. The V end lost 4 bases, the J end lost 1 base, and 12 bases lay between the germline ends. The CDR3 totals 14 residues. Germline lookup yields CDR1 SQVTM and CDR2 ANQGSEA. cDNA came from roughly 0.5 to 1 ug RNA primed by random hexamers. The immunoSEQ assay covered 54 Vbeta and 13 Jbeta segments for CDR3. TCRdb reprocessed the immunoSEQ multiplex PCR reads with MiXCR, giving one entry per CDR3 protein. The repertoire holds more than 95,000 distinct CDR3 sequences, with approximately 96% as singletons. This clonotype was seen a single time. Sequencing targeted TCR beta in T cells from blood (CD8+ and CD4+).

The rearrangement uses TRBV29-1 and TRBJ2-3; D is ambiguous. This receptor was identified in a human donor in good health. The sequencing sample was made of CD4+ T cells from PBMCs. CDR3 sequence (DNA): TGCAGCGTTGTTCGTTCGAGTGGCACAGATACGCAGTATTTT. It yields the protein CSVVRSSGTDTQYF.